This TCR beta chain originates from a study of blood T cell repertoires in COVID-19. About the research overall: Sample material is recorded as cDNA or gDNA derived from T cells, B-cell-depleted T cells, or PBMCs.

The repertoire was sequenced with immunoSEQ multiplex PCR; TCRdb's copy has only in-frame clones and lacks some. The repertoire holds 120,000 to 150,000 clones, with 80% to 90% as singletons. CDR1 is MDHEN, CDR2 SYDVKM, per germline. The CDR3 has 14 residues. V lost 2 bases to trimming and J lost 10 bases, with 12 bases between them. The source is a woman aged 55 to 70 with active COVID-19. The V call is TRBV28, the J call TRBJ1-6; tentative D call: TRBD1 (5 bases). Sequenced sample: peripheral blood. CDR3 region: CASSLPQGGSPLHF. The CDR3 DNA is TGTGCCAGCAGTTTACCCCAGGGAGGGTCACCCCTCCACTTT.